This TCR beta chain originates from a study of blood T cell repertoires in COVID-19. Study overall: T cells, B-cell-depleted T cells, or PBMCs supplied cDNA or gDNA.

Germline lookup yields CDR1 GTSNPN and CDR2 SVGIG (reference sequence). V gave up 1 base and J gave up 6 bases; unmatched junction bases: 6. The CDR3 is 13 residues long. Original methodology: Using reference gene primer amplification, nucleated cell counts were estimated. Sequencing was performed with immunoSEQ multiplex PCR; in TCRdb, only in-frame clones are kept and a portion is missing. From that table come the V and J calls and clone size; the DNA was used to work out D and trimming. The table lists 150,000 to 200,000 clones, 60% to 85% of them singletons, with roughly 8.6% in the top ten. The sequenced sample was peripheral blood. The V gene is TRBV30, the J gene TRBJ2-7; TRBD1 matches at 7 bases. The clonotype originates from a man in his 60s with acute or convalescent COVID-19. The CDR3 region has the DNA TGTGCCTGGAGTGCGACAGGGTTGCGCGAGCAGTACTTC. Residues: CAWSATGLREQYF.